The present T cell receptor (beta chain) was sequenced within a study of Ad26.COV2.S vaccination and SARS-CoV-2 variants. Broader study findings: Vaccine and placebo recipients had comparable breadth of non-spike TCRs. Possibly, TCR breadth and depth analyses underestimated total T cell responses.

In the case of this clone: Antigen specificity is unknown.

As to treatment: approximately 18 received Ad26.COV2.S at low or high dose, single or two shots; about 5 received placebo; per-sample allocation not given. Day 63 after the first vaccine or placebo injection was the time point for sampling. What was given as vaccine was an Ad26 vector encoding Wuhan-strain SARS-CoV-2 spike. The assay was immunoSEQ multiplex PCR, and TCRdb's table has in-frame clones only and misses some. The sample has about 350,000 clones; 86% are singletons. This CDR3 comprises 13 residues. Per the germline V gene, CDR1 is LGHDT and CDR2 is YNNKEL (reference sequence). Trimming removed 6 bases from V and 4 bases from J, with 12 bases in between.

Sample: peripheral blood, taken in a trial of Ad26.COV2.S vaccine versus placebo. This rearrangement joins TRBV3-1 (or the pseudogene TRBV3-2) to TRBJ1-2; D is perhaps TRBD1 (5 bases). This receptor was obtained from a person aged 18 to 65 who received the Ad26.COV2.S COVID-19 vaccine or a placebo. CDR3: CASRSDSFYGYTF. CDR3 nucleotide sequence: TGTGCCAGCAGAAGCGACAGTTTCTATGGCTACACCTTC.